This T cell receptor (beta chain) appears in the sequencing data of a study of cytomegalovirus exposure and HLA in healthy donors. A multiplex PCR was run with 60 Vbeta primers and 13 Jbeta primers. Generated by immunoSEQ multiplex PCR, the TCRdb table keeps only in-frame clones and is missing some. Of roughly 90,000 clones in the sample, 80% to 90% were seen once. Per the germline V gene, CDR1 is SNHLY and CDR2 is FYNNEI. V shed 6 bases, J shed 1 base, and the junction held 5 bases outside the gene matches. This CDR3 spans 15 amino acids. This sequence originates from a man between 25 and 39 years old in good health and CMV-seropositive. The sequencing sample was made of PBMCs. The genes are TRBV2 and TRBJ1-1; 10 bases match TRBD1. In DNA, the CDR3 is TGTGCCAGCAGCGTAGACAGGGGGCGGAACACTGAAGCTTTCTTT. Protein sequence: CASSVDRGRNTEAFF.